What follows describes a single T cell receptor (beta chain). Its antigen remains unknown. Participants, patients aged 18 to 65, had newly diagnosed hyperthyroidism with a duration under 2 months. This record belongs to a study of T cells in Graves' hyperthyroidism and ophthalmopathy. Study-wide findings and caveats: Researchers report that a 13 V-J model separated ophthalmopathy from stable hyperthyroidism.

Germline-derived CDR1 and CDR2 are MGHDK and SYGVNS. The CDR3 length is 13 residues. Researchers took RNA transcripts and amplified the TCR beta CDR3 regions from them. HTBI primers were employed in a first-round RT-PCR of the TCR CDR3. Via MiXCR, TCRdb re-called the multiplex PCR reads, giving one row per CDR3 protein. Of about 580,000 distinct CDR3 sequences in the sample, just over 45% are singletons; the top ten hold around 7.7%. The sample taken for sequencing was peripheral blood or thyroid tissue (not recorded which). The J gene is TRBJ1-1, the V gene TRBV25-1; 10 bases are a match to TRBD1. The receptor's source is a woman aged 18-30 years with Graves' hyperthyroidism. This CDR3 reads CARATGDRGVAFF. The CDR3 nucleotides are TGTGCTAGAGCAACGGGGGACAGGGGTGTAGCTTTCTTT.